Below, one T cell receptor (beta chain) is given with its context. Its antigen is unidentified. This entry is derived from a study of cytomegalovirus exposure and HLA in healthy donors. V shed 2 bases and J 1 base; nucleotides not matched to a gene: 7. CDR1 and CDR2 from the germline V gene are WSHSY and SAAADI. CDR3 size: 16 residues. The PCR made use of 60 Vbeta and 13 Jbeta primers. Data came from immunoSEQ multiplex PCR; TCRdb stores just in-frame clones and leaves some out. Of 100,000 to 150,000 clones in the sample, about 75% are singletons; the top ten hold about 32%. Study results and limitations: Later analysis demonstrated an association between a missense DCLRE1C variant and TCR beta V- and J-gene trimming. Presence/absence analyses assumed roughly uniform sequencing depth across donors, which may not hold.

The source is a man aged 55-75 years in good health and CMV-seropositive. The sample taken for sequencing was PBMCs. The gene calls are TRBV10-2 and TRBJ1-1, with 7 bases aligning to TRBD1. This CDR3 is CASSEKGTVWNTEAFF. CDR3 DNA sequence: TGCGCCAGCAGTGAGAAGGGGACAGTATGGAACACTGAAGCTTTCTTT.